This T cell receptor beta chain was sequenced during a study of cytomegalovirus exposure and HLA in healthy donors. Broader study findings: For most TCR beta V segments, an earlier analysis put the productive rate at about 87% or about 30% of the time. Cytomegalovirus-associated status was assigned to some 160 TCR beta chains.

This clone has only one observation. Its cognate antigen is unknown. The PCR used 60 Vbeta and 13 Jbeta primers. In the source study's methods: It was a later analysis that counted 75 million to 90 million unique TCR beta chains, of which about 10 million were shared. Data came from immunoSEQ multiplex PCR; TCRdb stores just in-frame clones and leaves some out. D and trimming were read from the DNA, whereas the V and J calls and clone size are those reported in that table. The sample has about 140,000 clones; about three quarters are singletons. CDR1 and CDR2 (germline): MNHEY, SMNVEV (reference sequence). This CDR3 comprises 18 residues. V was trimmed by 6 bases and J by 3 bases, leaving 27 bases between them.

This rearrangement joins TRBV27 to TRBJ2-7; TRBD1 might be the D (8 bases). This receptor was taken from a female donor in good health and CMV-seronegative. The specimen sequenced was PBMCs. The CDR3 here is CASSKFWGGDRPLYEQYF. The CDR3 DNA sequence: TGTGCCAGCAGCAAGTTTTGGGGGGGGGACAGGCCACTCTACGAGCAGTACTTC.